A single sample gave rise to the 17 T cell receptor beta chains below, sequenced in a study of T-cell reconstitution after alpha-beta-depleted transplantation in children. This sample's TCRbeta library carried unique molecular identifier barcodes. TCRdb recomputed calls from the PCR reads with MiXCR, one row per CDR3 protein. The table has some 520,000 distinct CDR3 sequences, approximately 32% seen once. Sequencing used PBMCs from the stem cell graft donor, obtained from the stem cell graft. The receptors were sampled from a human donor who donated a stem cell graft to a child with aplastic anemia.

This clonotype was found a few times. V usage is TRBV4-3 and J usage is TRBJ2-3; the D gene is possibly TRBD2 (5 bases). The length of the CDR3 is 15 residues. V lost 4 bases and J 6 bases, leaving 17 bases between the germline ends. Looked up from germline, CDR1 is LGHNA and CDR2 is YSLEER. The CDR3 loop is CASSRNGVELDTQYF. The CDR3 DNA sequence: TGCGCCAGCAGCCGTAACGGGGTCGAGCTGGATACGCAGTATTTT.

V is TRBV7-9 and J is TRBJ1-2; unclear D gene. The CDR3 length is 14 residues. Germline V CDR1 and CDR2: SEHNR, FQNEAQ (reference sequence). Deletions cut 6 bases from V and 8 bases from J, with 19 bases between. CDR3 residues: CASSLTEAVGGYTF. As DNA, the CDR3 is TGTGCCAGCAGTCTTACGGAGGCCGTGGGGGGCTACACCTTC.

The sample holds a few counts of this clonotype. The chain employs TRBV15 and TRBJ2-7; D gene uncertain. Germline assignment: CDR1 LNHNV and CDR2 YYDKDF (reference sequence). Trimming pared 3 bases from V and 6 bases from J, leaving 12 bases between. This CDR3 contains 13 residues. The CDR3, as DNA: TGTGCCACCAGCAGCTCCCGGCGGAGCGAGCAGTACGTC. Residues: CATSSSRRSEQYV.

This clonotype was observed a handful of times. V gene TRBV18 combines with J gene TRBJ2-1; 8 bases are a match to TRBD2. CDR3 length: 15 residues. Germline CDR1 reads KGHSH; CDR2 reads LQKENI. The ends lost 3 bases at V and 9 bases at J; junction bases unmatched: 10. DNA of the CDR3: TGTGCCAGCTCACCTCGCCCGGGAGGGGTGGGTGAGCAGTTCTTC. Its translation: CASSPRPGGVGEQFF. The whole variable domain, remainder taken from reference TRBV18 and TRBJ2-1, is NAGVMQNPRHLVRRRGQEARLRCSPMKGHSHVYWYRQLPEEGLKFMVYLQKENIIDESGMPKERFSAEFPKEGPSILRIQQVVRGDSAAYFCASSPRPGGVGEQFFGPGTRLTVL.

This rearrangement joins TRBV5-1 to TRBJ2-1; a possible D gene is TRBD2 (6 bases). In germline, CDR1 is SGHRS, CDR2 YFSETQ. V gave up 4 bases and J gave up 6 bases, with 17 bases separating them. The CDR3 consists of 15 residues. CDR3 DNA sequence: TGCGCCAGCAGCCCGGATATTGGGGGAGGCAATGAGCAGTTCTTC. Translating gives CASSPDIGGGNEQFF.

The CDR3 here is CASSSAGTGGSDTQYF. The CDR3 DNA is TGTGCCAGCAGTTCGGCCGGGACGGGGGGGTCAGATACGCAGTATTTT. The V gene is TRBV28, the J gene TRBJ2-3, with 8 nucleotides matching TRBD2. With V trimmed by 4 bases and J by 4 bases, 10 bases remained unmatched. This CDR3 comprises 16 residues. The germline V gene has CDR1 MDHEN and CDR2 SYDVKM. Combining the CDR3 with reference TRBV28 and TRBJ2-3 gives the whole variable domain DVKVTQSSRYLVKRTGEKVFLECVQDMDHENMFWYRQDPGLGLRLIYFSYDVKMKEKGDIPEGYSVSREKKERFSLILESASTNQTSMYLCASSSAGTGGSDTQYFGPGTRLTVL.

This chain links TRBV2 with TRBJ2-1; 11 nucleotides align to TRBD2. CDR3 size: 16 residues. The V gene's germline CDR1 is SNHLY and CDR2 FYNNEI. Trimming cost V 2 bases and J 8 bases; bases outside gene matches: 8. The CDR3 loop is CASSERRLAGSDEQFF. The CDR3 DNA follows: TGTGCCAGCAGTGAACGGCGACTAGCGGGGAGCGATGAGCAGTTCTTC.

This clonotype came up a few times. The rearrangement uses TRBV7-2 and TRBJ2-3, with 8 bases lining up with TRBD2. CDR1 and CDR2 from the germline V gene are SGHTA and FQGNSA. The CDR3 length is 16 residues. V lost 5 bases, J lost 1 base, and 8 bases stayed unmatched. CDR3 amino acids: CASSPLDGRGTDTQYF. CDR3 coding DNA: TGTGCCAGCAGCCCCCTGGACGGGAGGGGCACAGATACGCAGTATTTT. Full variable domain (rest looked up from reference TRBV7-2 and TRBJ2-3): GAGVSQSPSNKVTEKGKDVELRCDPISGHTALYWYRQSLGQGLEFLIYFQGNSAPDKSGLPSDRFSAERTGGSVSTLTIQRTQQEDSAVYLCASSPLDGRGTDTQYFGPGTRLTVL.

The chain joins TRBV5-1 to TRBJ2-5; 7 bases are shared with TRBD2. The V and J ends lost 3 bases and 1 base, in that order; junction bases with no gene match: 9. The CDR3 totals 16 residues. Germline CDR1 and CDR2: SGHRS and YFSETQ. DNA of the CDR3: TGCGCCAGCAGCTCAGGACTAGAAATAGGCCAAGAGACCCAGTACTTC. The encoded protein is CASSSGLEIGQETQYF.

This clonotype was found a few times. V gene TRBV20-1 combines with J gene TRBJ1-2; D may be TRBD1 (6 bases). The CDR3 runs to 10 residues. V was clipped by 0 bases and J by 12 bases, with 8 bases between them. Germline V gene sequence: CDR1 DFQATT, CDR2 SNEGSKA (reference sequence). This CDR3 is CSAREQGNTF. In DNA, the CDR3 is TGCAGTGCTAGAGAACAGGGAAACACCTTC.

This sequence joins TRBV20-1 and TRBJ1-5, with a possible D match to TRBD1 (5 bases). V was shortened by 7 bases and J by 5 bases, with 15 bases between the two germline ends. The CDR3 is made up of 13 amino acids. CDR1 and CDR2 (germline): DFQATT, SNEGSKA (reference sequence). CDR3 amino acids: CSGEGRGDQPQHF. As DNA, the CDR3 is TGCAGTGGAGAAGGCCGAGGGGATCAGCCCCAGCATTTT.

The chain couples TRBV12-3 or TRBV12-4 to TRBJ1-5, with D tentatively TRBD1 (5 bases). The V and J ends lost 3 bases and 6 bases respectively, with 12 bases between them. The CDR3 has 14 residues. The CDR3 DNA follows: TGTGCCAGCAGTTTTGGGCAGGGTCGTCAGCCCCAGCATTTT. Protein: CASSFGQGRQPQHF.

The V gene is TRBV6-2 or TRBV6-3, the J gene TRBJ2-5; D uncertain. This CDR3 has 13 residues. The V end was cut by 7 bases, the J end by 3 bases, with 12 bases between. Germline V gene lookup returns CDR1 MNHEY and CDR2 SVGEGT. The chain's CDR3 is CASTFGREETQYF. The CDR3 coding sequence is TGTGCCAGCACCTTCGGACGAGAAGAGACCCAGTACTTC.

The V call is TRBV12-3 or TRBV12-4, the J call TRBJ2-3, with D uncertain. The CDR3 is 13 residues long. Trimming pared 7 bases from V and 2 bases from J, leaving 10 bases between. The DNA of the CDR3 is TGTGCCAGCACCGGACCGAACACAGATACGCAGTATTTT. Protein sequence: CASTGPNTDTQYF.

V is TRBV6-2 or TRBV6-3 and J is TRBJ1-4; tentatively, D is TRBD1 (6 bases). Germline loops: CDR1 MNHEY, CDR2 SVGEGT. Trimming took 4 bases from V and 6 from J, leaving 15 bases between them. The CDR3 runs 15 residues. The CDR3 DNA reads as TGTGCCAGCAGTTCGACGGGGGGCGCGGATGAAAAACTGTTTTTT. The encoded protein is CASSSTGGADEKLFF.

The gene calls are TRBV27 and TRBJ1-5; tentative D call: TRBD1 (6 bases). This CDR3 spans 16 amino acids. The V end lost 0 bases, the J end lost 1 base, and 10 bases lay between the germline ends. Germline V gives CDR1 MNHEY, CDR2 SMNVEV (reference sequence). In DNA, the CDR3 is TGTGCCAGCAGTTTATCGGTGGGGGCGAGCAATCAGCCCCAGCATTTT. Translating gives CASSLSVGASNQPQHF.

The chain uses TRBV21-1 and TRBJ2-6; the tabulated D call, TRBD2, remains unverified against the DNA. TRBV21-1 is tagged as a pseudogene. The CDR3 totals 18 residues. The CDR3 spells CASSKGAGGPAGANVLTF. The CDR3 nucleotides read TGTGCCAGCAGCAAAGGAGCAGGAGGGCCGGCGGGGGCCAACGTCCTGACTTTC.